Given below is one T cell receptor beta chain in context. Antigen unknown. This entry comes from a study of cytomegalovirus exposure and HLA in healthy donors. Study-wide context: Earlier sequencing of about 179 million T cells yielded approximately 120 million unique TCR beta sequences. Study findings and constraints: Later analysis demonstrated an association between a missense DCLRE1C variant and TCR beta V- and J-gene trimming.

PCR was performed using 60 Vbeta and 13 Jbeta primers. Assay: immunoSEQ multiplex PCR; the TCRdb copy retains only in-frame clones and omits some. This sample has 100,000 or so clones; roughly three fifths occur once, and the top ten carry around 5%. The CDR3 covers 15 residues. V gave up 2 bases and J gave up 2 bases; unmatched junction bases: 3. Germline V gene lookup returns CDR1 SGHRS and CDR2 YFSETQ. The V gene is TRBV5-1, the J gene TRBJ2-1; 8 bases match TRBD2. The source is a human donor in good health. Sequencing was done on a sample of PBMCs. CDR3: CASSFVSGTYNEQFF. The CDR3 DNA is TGCGCCAGCAGCTTCGTTAGCGGGACCTACAATGAGCAGTTCTTC.